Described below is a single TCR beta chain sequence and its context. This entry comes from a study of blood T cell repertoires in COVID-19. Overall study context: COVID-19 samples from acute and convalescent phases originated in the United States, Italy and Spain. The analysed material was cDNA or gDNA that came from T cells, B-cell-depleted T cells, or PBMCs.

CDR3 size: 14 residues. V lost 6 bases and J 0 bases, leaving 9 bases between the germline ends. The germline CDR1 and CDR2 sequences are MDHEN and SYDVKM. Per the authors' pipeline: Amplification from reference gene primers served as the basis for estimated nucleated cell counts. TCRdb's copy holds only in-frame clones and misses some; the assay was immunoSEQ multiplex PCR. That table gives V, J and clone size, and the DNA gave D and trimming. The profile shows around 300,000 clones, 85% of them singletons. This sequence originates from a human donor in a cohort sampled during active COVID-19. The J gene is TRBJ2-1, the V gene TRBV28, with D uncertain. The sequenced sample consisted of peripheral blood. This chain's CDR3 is CASSYSSSYNEQFF. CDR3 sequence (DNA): TGTGCCAGCAGCTACAGCAGCTCCTACAATGAGCAGTTCTTC.